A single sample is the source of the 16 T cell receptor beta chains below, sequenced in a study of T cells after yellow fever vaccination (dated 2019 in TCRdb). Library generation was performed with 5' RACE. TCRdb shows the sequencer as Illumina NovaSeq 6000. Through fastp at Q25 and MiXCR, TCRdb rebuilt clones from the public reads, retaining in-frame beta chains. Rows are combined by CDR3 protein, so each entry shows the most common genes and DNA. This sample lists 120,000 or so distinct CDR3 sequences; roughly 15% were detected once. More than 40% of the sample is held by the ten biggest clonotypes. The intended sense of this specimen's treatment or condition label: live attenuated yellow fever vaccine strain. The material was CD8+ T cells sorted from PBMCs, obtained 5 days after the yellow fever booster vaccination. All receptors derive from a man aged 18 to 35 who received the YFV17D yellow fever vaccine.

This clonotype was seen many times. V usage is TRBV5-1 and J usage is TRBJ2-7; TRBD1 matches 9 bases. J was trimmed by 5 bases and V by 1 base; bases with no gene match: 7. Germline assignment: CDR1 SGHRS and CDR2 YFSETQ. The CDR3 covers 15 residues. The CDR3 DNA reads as TGCGCCAGCAGCTTGAGGGGACAGGGATGGAACGAGCAGTACTTC. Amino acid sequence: CASSLRGQGWNEQYF.

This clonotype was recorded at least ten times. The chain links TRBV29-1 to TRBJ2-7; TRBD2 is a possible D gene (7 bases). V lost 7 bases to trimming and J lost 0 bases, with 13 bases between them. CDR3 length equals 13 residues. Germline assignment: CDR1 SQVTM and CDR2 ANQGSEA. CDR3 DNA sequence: TGCAGCGCCCAAGGGGGGGGCTCCTACGAGCAGTACTTC. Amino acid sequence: CSAQGGGSYEQYF.

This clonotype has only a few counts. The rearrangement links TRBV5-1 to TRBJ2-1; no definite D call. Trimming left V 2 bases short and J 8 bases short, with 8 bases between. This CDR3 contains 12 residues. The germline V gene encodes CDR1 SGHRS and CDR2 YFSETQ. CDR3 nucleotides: TGCGCCAGCAGCTTAATGCGAGATGAGCAGTTCTTC. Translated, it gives CASSLMRDEQFF.

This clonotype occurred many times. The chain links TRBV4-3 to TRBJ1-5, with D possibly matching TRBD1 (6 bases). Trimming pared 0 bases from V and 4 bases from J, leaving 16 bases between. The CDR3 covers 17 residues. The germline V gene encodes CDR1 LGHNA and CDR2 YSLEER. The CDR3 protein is CASSQEAMGGLNQPQHF. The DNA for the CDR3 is TGCGCCAGCAGCCAAGAAGCAATGGGGGGGCTGAATCAGCCCCAGCATTTT.

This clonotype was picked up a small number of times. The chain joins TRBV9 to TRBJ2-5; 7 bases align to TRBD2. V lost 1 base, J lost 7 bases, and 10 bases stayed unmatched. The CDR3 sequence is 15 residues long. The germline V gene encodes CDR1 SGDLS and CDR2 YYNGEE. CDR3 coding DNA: TGTGCCAGCAGCGTAACTGTGGGGGGGGGATGGACCCAGTACTTC. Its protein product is CASSVTVGGGWTQYF.

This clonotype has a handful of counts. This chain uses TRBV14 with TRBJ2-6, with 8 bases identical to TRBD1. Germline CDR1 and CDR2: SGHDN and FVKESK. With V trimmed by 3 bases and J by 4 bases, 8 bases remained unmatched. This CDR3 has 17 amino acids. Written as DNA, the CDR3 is TGTGCCAGCAGCCACGGCAGGGGGCGATCCGGGGCCAACGTCCTGACTTTC. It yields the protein CASSHGRGRSGANVLTF.

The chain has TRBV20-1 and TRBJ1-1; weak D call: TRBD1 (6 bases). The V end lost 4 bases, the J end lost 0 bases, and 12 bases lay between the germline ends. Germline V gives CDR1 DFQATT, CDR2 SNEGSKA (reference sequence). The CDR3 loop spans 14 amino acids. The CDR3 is CSANKDSVNTEAFF. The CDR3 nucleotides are TGCAGTGCTAACAAGGACAGCGTGAACACTGAAGCTTTCTTT.

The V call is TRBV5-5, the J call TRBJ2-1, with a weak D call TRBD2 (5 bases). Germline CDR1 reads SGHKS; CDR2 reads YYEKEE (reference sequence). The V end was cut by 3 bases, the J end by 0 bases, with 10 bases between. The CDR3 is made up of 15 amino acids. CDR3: CASSSGLSSYNEQFF. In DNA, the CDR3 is TGTGCCAGCAGCTCGGGGTTAAGCTCCTACAATGAGCAGTTCTTC.

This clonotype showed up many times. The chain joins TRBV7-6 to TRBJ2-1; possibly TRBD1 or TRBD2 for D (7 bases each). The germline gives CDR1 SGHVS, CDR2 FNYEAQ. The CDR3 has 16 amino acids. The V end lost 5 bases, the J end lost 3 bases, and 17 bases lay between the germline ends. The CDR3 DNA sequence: TGTGCCAGCAGCCCGAGCACAGGGGACTACTACAATGAGCAGTTCTTC. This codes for CASSPSTGDYYNEQFF.

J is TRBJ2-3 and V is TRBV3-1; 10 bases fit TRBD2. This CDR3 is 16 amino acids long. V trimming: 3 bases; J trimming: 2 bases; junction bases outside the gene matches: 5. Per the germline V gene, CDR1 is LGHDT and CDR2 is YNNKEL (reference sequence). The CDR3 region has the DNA TGTGCCAGCAGCCAGCCTAGCGGGGGACTCACAGATACGCAGTATTTT. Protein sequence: CASSQPSGGLTDTQYF.

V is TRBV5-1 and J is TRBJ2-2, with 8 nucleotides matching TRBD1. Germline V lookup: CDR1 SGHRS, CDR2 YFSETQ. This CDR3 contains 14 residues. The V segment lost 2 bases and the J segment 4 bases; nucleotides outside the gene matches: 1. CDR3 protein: CASSFDRGTGELFF. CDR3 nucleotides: TGCGCCAGCAGCTTTGACAGGGGCACCGGGGAGCTGTTTTTT.

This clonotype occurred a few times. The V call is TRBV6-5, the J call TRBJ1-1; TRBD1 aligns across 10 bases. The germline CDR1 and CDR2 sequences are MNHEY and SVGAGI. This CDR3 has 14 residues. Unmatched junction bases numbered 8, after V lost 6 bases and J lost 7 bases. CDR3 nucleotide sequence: TGTGCCAGCAGGCGACAGGGGGCGCCGGTTGAAGCTTTCTTT. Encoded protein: CASRRQGAPVEAFF.

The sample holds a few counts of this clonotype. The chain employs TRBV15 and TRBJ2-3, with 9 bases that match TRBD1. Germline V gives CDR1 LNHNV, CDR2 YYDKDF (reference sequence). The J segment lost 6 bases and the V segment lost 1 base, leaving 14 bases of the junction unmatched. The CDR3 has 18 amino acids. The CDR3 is CATSRVLGTGKQVDTQYF. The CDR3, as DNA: TGTGCCACCAGCAGAGTCTTAGGGACAGGGAAACAAGTGGATACGCAGTATTTT.

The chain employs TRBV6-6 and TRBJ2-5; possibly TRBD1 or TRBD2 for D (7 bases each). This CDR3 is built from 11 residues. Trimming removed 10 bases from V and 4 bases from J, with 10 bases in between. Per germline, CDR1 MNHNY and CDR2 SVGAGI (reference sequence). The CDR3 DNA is TGTGCCACCAGGGGGGGAGAGACCCAGTACTTC. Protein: CATRGGETQYF.

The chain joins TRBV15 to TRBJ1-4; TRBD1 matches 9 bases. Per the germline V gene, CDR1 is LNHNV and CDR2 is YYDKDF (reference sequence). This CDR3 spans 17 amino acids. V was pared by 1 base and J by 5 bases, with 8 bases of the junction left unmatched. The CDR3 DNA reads TGTGCCACCAGCAGAGCCTCCTTCGGGACAGGGAATGAAAAACTGTTTTTT. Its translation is CATSRASFGTGNEKLFF.

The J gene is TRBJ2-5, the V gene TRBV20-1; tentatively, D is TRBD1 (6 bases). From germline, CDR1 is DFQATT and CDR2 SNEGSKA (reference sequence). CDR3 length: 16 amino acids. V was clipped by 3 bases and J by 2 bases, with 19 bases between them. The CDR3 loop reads CSARGHEIPPQETQYF. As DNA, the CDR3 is TGCAGTGCTAGGGGACATGAAATCCCCCCACAAGAGACCCAGTACTTC.